These 29 T cell receptor beta chains were sequenced from one sample in a study of T-cell memory formation after mild COVID-19. TCRdb recomputed calls from the 5' RACE reads with MiXCR, one row per CDR3 protein. This table holds under 200,000 distinct CDR3 sequences, about 28% found once. The sequenced sample consisted of PBMCs or a T cell subset sorted from them (not recorded which). The receptors here all came from an adult woman who had mild COVID-19 (a few samples of this study predate the infection). Cell type and time point are not known.

V and J are TRBV5-1 and TRBJ2-1; 9 bases agree with TRBD2. V gave up 1 base and J gave up 9 bases; unmatched junction bases: 11. The CDR3 has 16 amino acids. CDR1 is SGHRS and CDR2 is YFSETQ in the germline V gene. CDR3 sequence reads: CASSLYAGGPVLEQFF. DNA of the CDR3: TGCGCCAGCAGCTTGTATGCGGGAGGGCCGGTCCTTGAGCAGTTCTTC.

The chain has TRBV4-1 and TRBJ1-1; maybe TRBD1 (6 bases). Germline lookup yields CDR1 MGHRA and CDR2 YSYEKL. V was clipped by 4 bases and J by 1 base, with 13 bases between them. This CDR3 comprises 15 residues. CDR3 DNA sequence: TGCGCCAGCAGCCGAATACAGGGTCCGAACACTGAAGCTTTCTTT. It codes for CASSRIQGPNTEAFF.

The table lists this clonotype with many counts. V and J are TRBV7-2 and TRBJ2-5, with D uncertain. Gene TRBJ2-3 matches the end of the DNA better, so the J call may be wrong. The CDR3 is 10 residues long. In germline, CDR1 is SGHTA, CDR2 FQGNSA. The CDR3 nucleotides read TGTGCCAGCAGCTTAGAGACGCAGTATTTT. Encoded protein: CASSLETQYF.

The rearrangement uses TRBV2 and TRBJ2-3, with D maybe TRBD2 (5 bases). This CDR3 has 15 amino acids. Germline assignment: CDR1 SNHLY and CDR2 FYNNEI. V was clipped by 6 bases and J by 5 bases, with 18 bases between them. The CDR3 coding sequence is TGTGCCAGCAGGCTACAAGGAACCCGGGGAGATACGCAGTATTTT. This sequence encodes CASRLQGTRGDTQYF.

V usage is TRBV5-1 and J usage is TRBJ2-3, with D maybe TRBD2 (6 bases). The CDR3 sequence is 14 residues long. The V gene's germline CDR1 is SGHRS and CDR2 YFSETQ. V was pared by 4 bases and J by 2 bases, with 11 bases between. In nucleotides, the CDR3 is TGCGCCAGCAGCACGGGACTCGACACAGATACGCAGTATTTT. Its translation is CASSTGLDTDTQYF.

This clonotype was seen a handful of times. The rearrangement links TRBV7-9 to TRBJ1-2; TRBD1 might be the D (6 bases). V shed 1 base and J shed 2 bases, with 11 bases lying between them. The V gene's germline CDR1 is SEHNR and CDR2 FQNEAQ (reference sequence). The CDR3 runs to 15 residues. In DNA, the CDR3 is TGTGCCAGCAGCTTAGGTGGGGGGCTCAACTATGGCTACACCTTC. Translated: CASSLGGGLNYGYTF.

V usage is TRBV4-1 and J usage is TRBJ1-2; weak D call: TRBD1 (6 bases). V shed 0 bases and J shed 1 base, with 33 bases lying between them. The CDR3 runs 23 residues. The germline V gene encodes CDR1 MGHRA and CDR2 YSYEKL. CDR3 nucleotide sequence: TGCGCCAGCAGCCAAGATGGAGTCAGGGGAGCCACCTCAGGGGAAGGTTATAACTATGGCTACACCTTC. Its translation is CASSQDGVRGATSGEGYNYGYTF.

A few counts support this clonotype. This chain links TRBV11-2 with TRBJ2-7; 10 nucleotides agree with TRBD2. The V segment lost 5 bases and the J segment 2 bases; nucleotides outside the gene matches: 6. There are 15 residues in the CDR3. Per germline, CDR1 SGHAT and CDR2 FQNNGV. The CDR3 bases are TGTGCCAGCAGCCACGCAGCGGGAGGGCCCTACGAGCAGTACTTC. Translating it yields CASSHAAGGPYEQYF.

The chain joins TRBV5-6 to TRBJ2-3; 7 bases fit TRBD2. This CDR3 comprises 16 residues. Germline loops: CDR1 SGHDT, CDR2 YYEEEE. V gave up 2 bases and J gave up 2 bases; unmatched junction bases: 8. CDR3 protein: CASSFRQAGYTDTQYF. DNA of the CDR3: TGTGCCAGCAGCTTCCGCCAAGCGGGATACACAGATACGCAGTATTTT.

This chain links TRBV7-9 with TRBJ1-1, with 7 positions matching TRBD1. This CDR3 is built from 13 residues. J lost 5 bases, V lost 5 bases, and 5 bases had no gene match. From germline, CDR1 is SEHNR and CDR2 FQNEAQ (reference sequence). The CDR3 loop reads CASSDTGVTEAFF. CDR3 in DNA: TGTGCCAGCAGCGATACAGGGGTAACTGAAGCTTTCTTT.

This sequence joins TRBV20-1 and TRBJ2-1; D could derive from TRBD1 or TRBD2 (5 bases each). The CDR3 has 16 residues. Germline assignment: CDR1 DFQATT and CDR2 SNEGSKA (reference sequence). V gave up 4 bases and J gave up 2 bases, with 18 bases separating them. CDR3 sequence (DNA): TGCAGTGCTATCCTTCGGGGCTTTGGGACCTACAATGAGCAGTTCTTC. Its protein product is CSAILRGFGTYNEQFF.

The V gene is TRBV7-9, the J gene TRBJ2-3; TRBD1 aligns across 9 bases. This CDR3 spans 14 amino acids. J lost 4 bases, V lost 5 bases, and 4 bases had no gene match. Germline CDR1 SEHNR, CDR2 FQNEAQ (reference sequence). CDR3 DNA: TGTGCCAGCAGCCAGGACAGGGGCCCAGATACGCAGTATTTT. Its protein is CASSQDRGPDTQYF.

This clonotype was detected only a few times. The chain links TRBV24-1 to TRBJ2-1; 11 nucleotides align to TRBD1. Germline V gene data show CDR1 as KGHDR and CDR2 as SFDVKD. CDR3 length: 17 residues. The V segment lost 5 bases and the J segment 6 bases; nucleotides outside the gene matches: 11. CDR3 protein: CATSGFGGTGGGNEQFF. CDR3 DNA sequence: TGTGCCACCAGTGGCTTTGGGGGGACAGGGGGTGGCAATGAGCAGTTCTTC.

The rearrangement links TRBV12-3 or TRBV12-4 to TRBJ1-1; 9 bases fit TRBD1. J gave up 10 bases and V 1 base, and 10 bases lay outside the gene matches. CDR3 size: 15 residues. Here the CDR3 reads CASSLGGQGLRGAFF. DNA of the CDR3: TGTGCCAGCAGTTTAGGGGGACAGGGCCTCCGAGGAGCTTTCTTT.

The chain employs TRBV12-3 or TRBV12-4 and TRBJ1-2; possibly TRBD1 for D (5 bases). Trimming stripped 3 bases from V and 4 bases from J, with 9 bases between. This CDR3 spans 13 amino acids. This CDR3 is CASSLQGFYGYTF. The CDR3 DNA sequence: TGTGCCAGCAGTTTGCAGGGATTCTATGGCTACACCTTC.

The chain employs TRBV5-6 and TRBJ1-1; TRBD1 might be the D (5 bases). Trimming cost V 4 bases and J 3 bases, with 13 bases left between them. Germline V gene sequence: CDR1 SGHDT, CDR2 YYEEEE. The CDR3 contains 14 residues. DNA for the CDR3: TGTGCCAGCAGCCGCGAGGGGCTGGACACTGAAGCTTTCTTT. As protein: CASSREGLDTEAFF. Using reference TRBV5-6 and TRBJ1-1 for the parts outside the CDR3, the full variable domain is DAGVTQSPTHLIKTRGQQVTLRCSPKSGHDTVSWYQQALGQGPQFIFQYYEEEERQRGNFPDRFSGHQFPNYSSELNVNALLLGDSALYLCASSREGLDTEAFFGQGTRLTVV.

The genes are TRBV4-2 and TRBJ2-7; D might be TRBD1 (6 bases). Germline V gene lookup returns CDR1 LGHNA and CDR2 YNFKEQ. The CDR3 runs to 20 residues. V dropped 1 base and J dropped 5 bases, with 30 bases sitting between them. CDR3 bases: TGTGCCAGCAGCCAAGTGTCTATCTTCCCCAGGGGATCCTCGGCGGACGAGCAGTACTTC. Translation: CASSQVSIFPRGSSADEQYF.

This chain uses TRBV5-4 with TRBJ1-2; D uncertain. V was pared by 3 bases and J by 4 bases, with 13 bases between. The germline CDR1 and CDR2 sequences are SGHNT and YYREEE (reference sequence). The CDR3 extends over 14 amino acids. CDR3 sequence: CASSSPERSYGYTF. The CDR3 DNA follows: TGTGCCAGCAGCTCCCCGGAACGTAGCTATGGCTACACCTTC.

This clonotype turned up a few times. The V call is TRBV20-1, the J call TRBJ2-5; TRBD2 matches 13 bases. The germline CDR1 and CDR2 sequences are DFQATT and SNEGSKA (reference sequence). This CDR3 is 19 amino acids long. V lost 2 bases to trimming and J lost 2 bases; unmatched junction nucleotides: 14. CDR3 nucleotides: TGCAGTGCTAGAACTCGCGGGACTAGCGGGAACAAACAGCAAGAGACCCAGTACTTC. This encodes CSARTRGTSGNKQQETQYF.

This clonotype was seen a few times. This chain joins TRBV29-1 and TRBJ2-6; D call uncertain. This CDR3 comprises 14 residues. Germline V lookup: CDR1 SQVTM, CDR2 ANQGSEA. Trimming took off 4 bases at V and 2 bases at J, with 9 bases between the two ends. Here the CDR3 reads CSVVWATGANVLTF. The DNA for the CDR3 is TGCAGCGTTGTTTGGGCCACTGGGGCCAACGTCCTGACTTTC.

The V call is TRBV6-1, the J call TRBJ1-1; unclear D gene. CDR3 size: 13 residues. CDR1 and CDR2 from the germline V gene are MNHNS and SASEGT. Trimming shortened V by 2 bases and J by 0 bases, and 4 bases separated the two germline ends. Here the CDR3 reads CASSETVNTEAFF. CDR3 bases: TGTGCCAGCAGTGAAACAGTGAACACTGAAGCTTTCTTT.

The chain couples TRBV24-1 to TRBJ2-1; no clear D. Germline V CDR1 and CDR2: KGHDR, SFDVKD. V lost 6 bases and J 4 bases, leaving 3 bases between the germline ends. The CDR3 runs to 11 residues. The CDR3 sequence is CATSRYNEQFF. The CDR3 DNA follows: TGTGCCACCAGTAGGTACAATGAGCAGTTCTTC.

This clonotype was observed a few times. This chain connects TRBV20-1 to TRBJ1-2, with 8 nucleotides matching TRBD1. The trim removed 6 bases at V and 3 bases at J, leaving 6 bases unmatched. CDR1 is DFQATT, CDR2 SNEGSKA, per germline (reference sequence). The CDR3 covers 13 residues. For the CDR3, the DNA is TGCAGTGCAAGGACAGGGATTTACTATGGCTACACCTTC. It is translated as CSARTGIYYGYTF.

V and J are TRBV12-3 or TRBV12-4 and TRBJ1-1; a possible D gene is TRBD1 (6 bases). The CDR3 is 13 residues long. Trimming stripped 7 bases from V and 4 bases from J, with 13 bases between. The CDR3 region is CASIPQDSTEAFF. The CDR3 DNA sequence: TGTGCCAGCATCCCACAGGACAGCACTGAAGCTTTCTTT.

The chain has TRBV12-3 or TRBV12-4 and TRBJ1-1, with D maybe TRBD1 (5 bases). The CDR3 contains 13 residues. Deletions cut 11 bases from V and 4 bases from J, with 17 bases between. In DNA form, the CDR3 reads TGTGCCCCCAGCCAGGGTCGGTGCACTGAAGCTTTCTTT. This encodes CAPSQGRCTEAFF.

The chain is built from TRBV27 and TRBJ1-1; D unclear. Trimming took 3 bases from V and 6 from J, leaving 11 bases between them. This CDR3 is built from 13 residues. Germline values: CDR1 MNHEY, CDR2 SMNVEV (reference sequence). The CDR3 is CASSFLLGSEAFF. DNA of the CDR3: TGTGCCAGCAGTTTTCTTTTGGGGTCTGAAGCTTTCTTT.

This clonotype was picked up a small number of times. The chain combines TRBV6-2 or TRBV6-3 with TRBJ2-1; D possibly corresponds to TRBD1 (7 bases). From germline, CDR1 is MNHEY and CDR2 SVGEGT. The CDR3 has 14 residues. V was cut by 5 bases and J by 3 bases, with 11 bases left in between. The CDR3 reads CASSGTAGYNEQFF. The CDR3 coding sequence is TGTGCCAGCAGTGGGACAGCGGGCTACAATGAGCAGTTCTTC.

This clonotype was recorded a few times. V and J are TRBV18 and TRBJ2-7; 7 nucleotides line up with TRBD2. Per germline, CDR1 KGHSH and CDR2 LQKENI. The ends lost 5 bases at V and 0 bases at J; junction bases unmatched: 22. The CDR3 sequence is 20 residues long. The CDR3, as DNA: TGTGCCAGCTCAAACCCTCTGATGGGGGGGTCAAACTTAAGCTCCTACGAGCAGTACTTC. Translated: CASSNPLMGGSNLSSYEQYF.

The chain has TRBV28 and TRBJ1-2; 8 positions agree with TRBD1. The length of the CDR3 is 17 residues. J was trimmed by 2 bases and V by 1 base; bases with no gene match: 9. CDR1 is MDHEN and CDR2 is SYDVKM in the germline V gene. The CDR3 protein is CASSLFRGRESNYGYTF. The DNA of the CDR3 is TGTGCCAGCAGTTTATTCAGGGGGCGCGAATCAAACTATGGCTACACCTTC.